These 19 T cell receptor beta chains share one sample of origin, sequenced in a study of blood T cell repertoires in COVID-19. Profiled with immunoSEQ multiplex PCR; TCRdb holds only in-frame clones, not every one. The sample has 330,000 or so clones, under 95% seen once. Source material: PBMCs or T cells enriched from blood (not recorded which). These receptors originate from a woman between 25 and 40 years old who had recovered from COVID-19.

This chain connects TRBV28 to TRBJ2-7, with 8 bases that match TRBD1. This CDR3 spans 15 amino acids. The germline gives CDR1 MDHEN, CDR2 SYDVKM. V dropped 6 bases and J dropped 3; count of bases not matched to a gene: 10. The CDR3 DNA sequence: TGTGCCAGCAGCCTAGGACAGGGAGTTTACTACGAGCAGTACTTC. It specifies CASSLGQGVYYEQYF.

The chain uses TRBV7-2 and TRBJ1-4; D gene uncertain. Germline-derived CDR1 and CDR2 are SGHTA and FQGNSA. The V end lost 3 bases, the J end lost 3 bases, and 8 bases lay between the germline ends. The CDR3 totals 14 residues. The CDR3 sequence: CASSFGQANEKLFF. The CDR3 nucleotides read TGTGCCAGCAGCTTCGGCCAGGCTAATGAAAAACTGTTTTTT. The variable domain in full, completed from reference TRBV7-2 and TRBJ1-4, reads GAGVSQSPSNKVTEKGKDVELRCDPISGHTALYWYRQSLGQGLEFLIYFQGNSAPDKSGLPSDRFSAERTGGSVSTLTIQRTQQEDSAVYLCASSFGQANEKLFFGSGTQLSVL.

V is TRBV11-3 and J is TRBJ2-5, with D possibly matching TRBD1 (5 bases). The CDR3 spans 14 residues. Germline CDR1 is SGHNT and CDR2 is YENEEA. Trimming shortened V by 4 bases and J by 7 bases, and 16 bases separated the two germline ends. The CDR3 is CASSSRQGRGTQYF. In DNA form, the CDR3 reads TGTGCCAGCAGCTCGCGGCAGGGTAGGGGGACCCAGTACTTC.

The CDR3 nucleotides read TGTGCCAGCAGCCTTCGACACTGGGACACTGAAGCTTTCTTT. It translates to CASSLRHWDTEAFF. The chain carries TRBV6-5 and TRBJ1-1; D unresolved. Germline CDR1 and CDR2: MNHEY and SVGAGI. The CDR3 is made up of 14 amino acids. The V gene lost 6 bases and the J gene lost 3 bases, with 14 bases spanning the gap.

This chain links TRBV7-2 with TRBJ2-7; TRBD2 matches 11 bases. The germline V gene encodes CDR1 SGHTA and CDR2 FQGNSA. Trimming took 2 bases from V and 0 from J; bases not matched to a gene: 9. This CDR3 spans 18 amino acids. The CDR3 here is CASSLRSGLAVSSYEQYF. In DNA form, the CDR3 reads TGTGCCAGCAGCTTAAGATCGGGACTAGCGGTTAGCTCCTACGAGCAGTACTTC.

The chain has TRBV5-1 and TRBJ1-2; TRBD1 might be the D (6 bases). Between the trimmed V and J ends, which lost 0 bases and 5 bases, there was a span of 14 bases. The CDR3 has 15 residues. Germline-derived CDR1 and CDR2 are SGHRS and YFSETQ. The CDR3 DNA follows: TGCGCCAGCAGCTTGGGCGGGGGCGATCAATATGGCTACACCTTC. This gives the protein CASSLGGGDQYGYTF.

CDR3 bases: TGCGCCAGCAGCCAAGAGGTTGGGCGGAACACTGAAGCTTTCTTT. It yields the protein CASSQEVGRNTEAFF. V usage is TRBV4-1 and J usage is TRBJ1-1; D ambiguous. Germline CDR1 and CDR2: MGHRA and YSYEKL. CDR3 length equals 15 residues. The V and J ends lost 0 bases and 1 base respectively, with 9 bases between them.

The gene calls are TRBV11-2 and TRBJ1-1, with D hard to call. Germline assignment: CDR1 SGHAT and CDR2 FQNNGV. Trimming cost V 1 base and J 7 bases, with 10 bases left between them. This CDR3 region has 13 residues. CDR3 nucleotide sequence: TGTGCCAGCAGCTTAGGTATCGCGGATGAAGCTTTCTTT. The encoded protein is CASSLGIADEAFF.

This clone showed up just once. V usage is TRBV19 and J usage is TRBJ1-5; D gene unclear. The CDR3 runs to 15 residues. CDR1 and CDR2 (germline): LNHDA, SQIVND (reference sequence). V was pared by 1 base and J by 6 bases, with 13 bases between. The CDR3 protein is CASSIGPGVGQPQHF. In nucleotides, the CDR3 is TGTGCCAGTAGTATAGGACCTGGAGTGGGTCAGCCCCAGCATTTT.

The chain links TRBV10-3 to TRBJ1-1, with 9 positions matching TRBD1. Germline CDR1 reads ENHRY; CDR2 reads SYGVKD. V was clipped by 10 bases and J by 4 bases; unmatched bases: 7. The CDR3 loop spans 13 amino acids. The CDR3 sequence: CATRDREFTEAFF. The DNA of the CDR3 is TGTGCCACCAGGGACAGGGAATTCACTGAAGCTTTCTTT.

The chain is built from TRBV7-2 and TRBJ1-1, with D unresolved. Per the germline V gene, CDR1 is SGHTA and CDR2 is FQGNSA. This CDR3 is 14 amino acids long. V lost 1 base and J 4 bases, leaving 10 bases between the germline ends. CDR3: CASSLGLRVTEAFF. In DNA, the CDR3 is TGTGCCAGCAGCTTAGGACTGCGGGTCACTGAAGCTTTCTTT.

The chain recombines TRBV5-1 with TRBJ2-1, with D perhaps TRBD2 (6 bases). Germline CDR1 reads SGHRS; CDR2 reads YFSETQ. Deletions cut 5 bases from V and 0 bases from J, with 18 bases between. This CDR3 comprises 17 residues. CDR3 in amino acids: CASRWTMGGGSYNEQFF. The DNA of the CDR3 is TGCGCCAGCAGATGGACGATGGGGGGTGGCTCCTACAATGAGCAGTTCTTC.

This chain uses TRBV19 with TRBJ2-7, with 7 bases that match TRBD1. The J segment lost 1 base and the V segment lost 3 bases, leaving 3 bases of the junction unmatched. The germline CDR1 and CDR2 sequences are LNHDA and SQIVND (reference sequence). CDR3 length equals 14 residues. CDR3 sequence reads: CASSIRDSSYEQYF. The CDR3 DNA reads TGTGCCAGTAGTATCCGGGACAGTTCCTACGAGCAGTACTTC.

The genes are TRBV4-3 and TRBJ2-1; TRBD1 aligns across 7 bases. This CDR3 is built from 12 residues. Unmatched junction bases numbered 6, after V lost 8 bases and J lost 8 bases. CDR1 is LGHNA and CDR2 is YSLEER in the germline V gene. The CDR3 sequence: CASGQGVHEQFF. CDR3 nucleotide sequence: TGCGCCAGCGGGCAGGGGGTTCATGAGCAGTTCTTC.

The chain employs TRBV12-1 and TRBJ1-2. TRBV12-1 is recorded as a pseudogene. The CDR3 has 16 amino acids. The CDR3 region is CASSFGCTVPDYGYTF. In DNA, the CDR3 is TGTGCCAGCAGCTTTGGGTGCACGGTCCCTGACTATGGCTACACCTTC.

This clone was detected only once. Here the CDR3 reads CASSLFSSYEQYF. The CDR3 DNA reads TGTGCCAGCAGCTTGTTTAGCTCCTACGAGCAGTACTTC. The V gene is TRBV5-6, the J gene TRBJ2-7; D not certain. CDR1 and CDR2 from the germline V gene are SGHDT and YYEEEE. CDR3 size: 13 residues. V lost 1 base and J 0 bases, leaving 5 bases between the germline ends. Variable domain in full (rest from reference TRBV5-6 and TRBJ2-7): DAGVTQSPTHLIKTRGQQVTLRCSPKSGHDTVSWYQQALGQGPQFIFQYYEEEERQRGNFPDRFSGHQFPNYSSELNVNALLLGDSALYLCASSLFSSYEQYFGPGTRLTVT.

The chain joins TRBV19 to TRBJ1-5; TRBD1 aligns across 7 bases. CDR1 and CDR2 (germline): LNHDA, SQIVND (reference sequence). This CDR3 is built from 14 residues. V shed 3 bases and J 7 bases; nucleotides not matched to a gene: 6. The CDR3 sequence is CASSIGQGVQPQHF. The CDR3 coding sequence is TGTGCCAGTAGTATTGGCCAGGGGGTACAGCCCCAGCATTTT.

CDR3 protein: CASSSGQLYEQYF. The CDR3 nucleotides are TGTGCCAGCAGTTCGGGACAACTATACGAGCAGTACTTC. The chain uses TRBV28 and TRBJ2-7; possible D gene TRBD1, 6 bases. This CDR3 has 13 amino acids. V gave up 4 bases and J gave up 4 bases, with 11 bases separating them. Germline values: CDR1 MDHEN, CDR2 SYDVKM.

The CDR3 here is CASSPDGAGATIYF. CDR3 DNA sequence: TGTGCCAGCAGCCCGGACGGGGCAGGGGCCACCATATATTTT. The chain links TRBV7-2 to TRBJ1-3, with D possibly matching TRBD1 (6 bases). Per the germline V gene, CDR1 is SGHTA and CDR2 is FQGNSA. V lost 5 bases to trimming and J lost 9 bases, with 17 bases between them. The length of the CDR3 is 14 residues.